This section outlines one T cell receptor beta chain sequence together with its context. The sample contains more than one DNA sequence encoding this CDR3. The data were taken from a study of T cell responses to AZD1222 COVID-19 vaccine. TCRdb keeps only in-frame clones here, not all; method: immunoSEQ multiplex PCR. The repertoire holds 150,000 to 200,000 clones, with about 95% as singletons. This CDR3 is 15 amino acids long. V was clipped by 1 base and J by 1 base, with 11 bases between them. Per germline, CDR1 SGHRS and CDR2 YFSETQ. The rearrangement uses TRBV5-1 and TRBJ1-1, with D tentatively TRBD1 (5 bases). This receptor was identified in an adult in good health. This specimen was peripheral blood, taken on day 0 of AZD1222 vaccination. This CDR3 reads CASSLLGQGNTEAFF. CDR3 DNA sequence: TGCGCCAGCAGCTTGTTGGGGCAGGGGAACACTGAAGCTTTCTTT.